One TCR beta chain is described in this entry. It lacks a known antigen. The sample holds no much larger clone one base away, and base qualities are not on file. Collaborating institutions collected whole blood in K2EDTA tubes following their own protocols. For TCRbeta analysis, collaborators shipped samples as frozen whole blood, isolated PBMCs, or DNA extracted from either of those sample types. This sample is part of a study of blood T cell repertoires in COVID-19 (dated by TCRdb to about 2020). In terms of the full investigation: The collaborator samples originated in the United States, Italy and Spain and spanned the acute and convalescent phases of COVID-19. Deeply sampled blood TCRbeta repertoires from subjects exposed to, actively infected with, or recovered from COVID-19 were included in the dataset. Where available, HLA class I and class II types were obtained from metadata supplied by the sample provider rather than from assay-based typing. The repertoires were made available in a free public database intended to serve as a resource for research on the immune response to SARS-CoV-2. The samples were drawn from two sources: the first 160 participants of the ongoing ImmuneRACE study, and fewer than 1,500 subjects contributed by 6 global collaborators. The material from the prospective study consisted of cDNA or gDNA derived from T cells, B-cell-depleted T cells, or PBMCs. Nearly every sample came with metadata listing a de-identified subject ID, COVID-19 status, age in years and sex.

The immunoSEQ Assay, a bias-controlled multiplex PCR, was used to amplify TCRbeta CDR3 regions from genomic DNA. Processing in the source paper ran as follows. The number of nucleated cells in each sample was estimated from the amplification of reference gene primers within the assay. To quantify the absolute abundance of each unique TCRbeta CDR3 rearrangement, sequence reads were collapsed and filtered. For each sample, productive Simpson clonality was calculated as the square root of Simpson's diversity index over productive rearrangements. The clones in this table, taken by TCRdb from immuneACCESS, are in-frame only. Not every clone is retained; where verified, under half of the shortfall comes from an unresolved V gene, and the cause of the rest is unknown. V, J and clone size are taken as reported in that table, and D and trimming were inferred from the DNA itself. This sample gives a few hundred thousand clones in total; about 88% of them show up just once. Roughly 1.7% of the sample is in the top ten clones.

Study-wide findings and limitations: Clinical and demographic metadata were provided uncurated, with the amount varying by source and participant.

Taken from cysteine to phenylalanine, the CDR3 has 11 residues. Solely the CDR3 DNA is kept, with 33 bases framed from the first base. V is clipped by 3 bases and J by 7 bases, and the sequence between their germline boundaries is 5 bases long. The germline V gene gives CDR1 as SGHRS and CDR2 as YFSETQ. The chain uses TRBV5-1 and TRBJ2-1, with no D gene named confidently. The receptor comes from a man aged 65-85 years with acute or convalescent COVID-19. Specimen: peripheral blood. The bases are TGCGCCAGCAGCTACCAGAATGAGCAGTTCTTC. Translated, it gives CASSYQNEQFF.